The rows below give T cell receptor beta chains drawn from one sample of a study of cytomegalovirus exposure and HLA in healthy donors. Libraries were prepared by immunoSEQ multiplex PCR; TCRdb keeps only in-frame clonotypes and omits some of them. The data show 95,000 to 120,000 clones, around 95% seen once. What was sequenced was PBMCs. Receptors originate from a woman aged 18-29 years in good health and CMV-seronegative. Each CDR3 is given with its conserved first and last residue. The D gene is left open where the match is weak. Only some rows state a clone size, as once, few, many or a class for expanded clones.

v_gene	d_gene	j_gene	abundance	CDR3aa	CDR3nt
TRBV6-1	NA	TRBJ1-2	NA	CASSEVSGDLYGYTF	TGTGCCAGCAGTGAAGTATCAGGGGATCTCTATGGCTACACCTTC
TRBV25-1	TRBD1	TRBJ1-4	NA	CASSGLTGVDEKLFF	TGTGCCAGCAGTGGGTTAACAGGGGTCGACGAAAAACTGTTTTTT
TRBV2	NA	TRBJ2-1	NA	CASRDRRDNEQFF	TGTGCCAGCAGGGACAGAAGAGACAATGAGCAGTTCTTC
TRBV7-9	TRBD2	TRBJ2-2	NA	CASSSSLLLAEPNTGELFF	TGTGCCAGCAGCTCATCACTCCTCCTAGCGGAACCAAACACCGGGGAGCTGTTTTTT
TRBV5-4	TRBD2	TRBJ2-3	NA	CASSEGLAGRGTDTQYF	TGTGCCAGCAGCGAAGGACTAGCGGGTCGAGGGACAGATACGCAGTATTTT
TRBV10-1	TRBD1	TRBJ1-5	NA	CASYAGQKDQPQHF	TGCGCCAGCTACGCGGGACAGAAGGATCAGCCCCAGCATTTT
TRBV7-9	TRBD2	TRBJ2-7	NA	CASSAKAGSGPTYEQYF	TGTGCCAGCAGCGCCAAAGCGGGGAGCGGGCCGACTTACGAGCAGTACTTC
TRBV6-1	NA	TRBJ1-4	few	CASSETPGDQEKLFF	TGTGCCAGCAGTGAAACTCCGGGGGATCAAGAAAAACTGTTTTTT
TRBV15	TRBD2	TRBJ2-2	NA	CATSRPTSGSAGELFF	TGTGCCACCAGCAGACCCACTAGCGGGAGTGCCGGAGAGCTGTTTTTT
TRBV6-1	TRBD2	TRBJ2-5	NA	CASREGLGGTETQYF	TGTGCCAGCAGGGAAGGACTAGGAGGGACGGAGACCCAGTACTTC
TRBV7-9	TRBD1	TRBJ1-3	NA	CASSLTGVSGNTIYF	TGTGCCAGCAGCCTCACAGGGGTCTCTGGAAACACCATATATTTT
TRBV28	TRBD1	TRBJ2-7	NA	CASSLWGTDYEQYF	TGTGCCAGCAGTTTATGGGGGACAGACTACGAGCAGTACTTC
TRBV9	TRBD2	TRBJ2-5	NA	CASSGGGGLVGETQYF	TGTGCCAGCAGCGGAGGGGGGGGACTAGTGGGGGAGACCCAGTACTTC
TRBV2	TRBD2	TRBJ2-3	NA	CASRDASGGAKDTQYF	TGTGCCAGCAGGGACGCTAGCGGGGGGGCCAAAGATACGCAGTATTTT
TRBV13	NA	TRBJ2-2	NA	CASSFSRRGTGELFF	TGTGCCAGCAGCTTCTCCCGCAGGGGAACCGGGGAGCTGTTTTTT